The T cell receptor beta chain under discussion was sequenced for a study of T-cell reconstitution after alpha-beta-depleted transplantation in children. The V gene lost 4 bases and the J gene lost 6 bases, with 3 bases spanning the gap. Germline loops: CDR1 SNHLY, CDR2 FYNNEI. The CDR3 is 11 residues long. This clonotype was recorded a few times. Researchers prepared the TCRbeta library using unique molecular identifiers, the study reports. Each CDR3 protein gets one entry after TCRdb re-called the PCR reads with MiXCR. The table includes a few hundred thousand distinct CDR3 sequences, 9% to 12% detected once.

The receptor was isolated from a human donor who donated a stem cell graft to a child with acute lymphoblastic leukemia. The rearrangement uses TRBV2 and TRBJ2-2; D gene uncertain. Here the sequenced sample was PBMCs from the stem cell graft donor, taken from the stem cell graft. The CDR3 loop reads CASSVAGELFF. CDR3 DNA sequence: TGTGCCAGCAGTGTGGCCGGGGAGCTGTTTTTT.